In this sample, the clone carrying this TCR beta chain turned up a few times. The antigen is undetermined. The Oncomine TCR Beta short-read assay was applied to DNA of cultured CD4+ T cells. Once CD4+ T cells had been cultured, genomic DNA was extracted from them. TCRdb used MiXCR to reprocess the PCR reads, holding one entry per CDR3 protein. This table has about 25,000 distinct CDR3 sequences, approximately 28% appearing once. The CDR3 is 18 amino acids. With 4 bases clipped from V and 0 bases from J, the junction kept 9 bases outside the gene matches. CDR1 MDHEN and CDR2 SYDVKM come from the germline V gene. This sample is part of a study of vaccination and CD4 T cells after COVID-19. Study at large: The post-COVID samples were taken a median roughly 100 days after diagnosis, anywhere from 35 to 161. Following dose two, a median about 72 days (range 14 to 241) passed before post-vaccine samples were taken. The stimulating agents, overlapping spike peptides, came from SARS-CoV-2, HCoV-NL63, HCoV-OC43 and HCoV-229E.

The time point denotes: late sampling 161 to 241 days after vaccination in a few convalescent patients. Noted treatment: roughly ten-day PBMC culture with coronavirus spike peptide pools or control peptides (ViraFEST assay). The sequenced sample was CD4+ T cells from blood, cultured in vitro, obtained about 7 months after SARS-CoV-2 vaccination. The TCR originated in a human donor who had recovered from COVID-19. The chain carries TRBV28 and TRBJ1-5; 10 positions agree with TRBD1. DNA for the CDR3: TGTGCCAGCAGTTCTCCTCCGGGACAGGGGCATAGCAATCAGCCCCAGCATTTT. Its protein is CASSSPPGQGHSNQPQHF.